The 20 T cell receptor beta chains below all came from one sample that was sequenced in a study of radiation and T cells in renal cell carcinoma. Documented time point: blood 4 weeks post-SBRT, at nephrectomy. Treatment in this sample: 15 Gy SBRT to primary tumor, nephrectomy 4 weeks later. The assay was immunoSEQ multiplex PCR, and TCRdb's table has in-frame clones only and misses some. The data hold around 81,000 clones, with just under 85% observed a single time. This sample comprised blood, obtained from a patient whose treatment included radiotherapy and nephrectomy. These receptors originate from a man over 45 with renal cell carcinoma.

The chain links TRBV19 to TRBJ2-5, with D perhaps assigned TRBD1 or TRBD2 (5 bases each). Germline V gives CDR1 LNHDA, CDR2 SQIVND (reference sequence). The CDR3 is 14 amino acids. V lost 3 bases and J 4 bases, leaving 12 bases between the germline ends. The CDR3 nucleotides are TGTGCCAGTAGTATTTGGGGGACCGCAGAGACCCAGTACTTC. Its protein product is CASSIWGTAETQYF.

This clone was observed once. The J gene is TRBJ1-4, the V gene TRBV10-3; TRBD1 might be the D (6 bases). The germline V and J ends were trimmed by 2 bases and 7 bases, with 14 bases remaining between them. CDR1 is ENHRY and CDR2 is SYGVKD in the germline V gene. CDR3 size: 15 residues. The CDR3 region has the DNA TGTGCCATCAGTGAGGGGGGGCAGTCTGGTGAAAAACTGTTTTTT. It is translated as CAISEGGQSGEKLFF.

The chain is built from TRBV6-5 and TRBJ1-2; no definite D call. Germline assignment: CDR1 MNHEY and CDR2 SVGAGI. The length of the CDR3 is 14 residues. V was trimmed by 2 bases and J by 3 bases, leaving 10 bases between them. The CDR3 DNA reads TGTGCCAGCAGTTACCGGGGAGGAGACTATGGCTACACCTTC. It specifies CASSYRGGDYGYTF.

This rearrangement joins TRBV19 to TRBJ2-3; tentative D call: TRBD2 (6 bases). The V and J ends lost 7 bases and 5 bases respectively, with 13 bases between them. This CDR3 has 13 amino acids. Germline values: CDR1 LNHDA, CDR2 SQIVND (reference sequence). The CDR3 DNA is TGTGCCAGTAAGACTAGTCCCGGAGATACGCAGTATTTT. Translating gives CASKTSPGDTQYF.

This clone was counted once. The chain has TRBV11-3 and TRBJ2-3; tentatively, D is TRBD1 or TRBD2 (5 bases each). This CDR3 comprises 14 residues. The V end was cut by 5 bases, the J end by 2 bases, with 11 bases between. From germline, CDR1 is SGHNT and CDR2 YENEEA. The CDR3 spells CASSRGGPTDTQYF. As DNA, the CDR3 is TGTGCCAGCAGCCGGGGCGGTCCCACAGATACGCAGTATTTT.

V gene TRBV28 combines with J gene TRBJ2-7; 15 bases are a match to TRBD2. Trimming took 4 bases from V and 9 from J; bases not matched to a gene: 4. CDR1 MDHEN and CDR2 SYDVKM come from the germline V gene. The CDR3 has 14 residues. The CDR3 loop is CASSYPGLAGGQYF. The CDR3 coding sequence is TGTGCCAGCAGTTACCCGGGACTAGCGGGAGGGCAGTACTTC.

The chain couples TRBV19 to TRBJ1-5; D perhaps matches TRBD1 (5 bases). Trimming left V 4 bases short and J 2 bases short, with 15 bases between. This CDR3 has 16 residues. Germline lookup yields CDR1 LNHDA and CDR2 SQIVND (reference sequence). The CDR3 loop reads CASSTRAGGGNQPQHF. In DNA form, the CDR3 reads TGTGCCAGTAGTACCAGGGCGGGGGGAGGCAATCAGCCCCAGCATTTT.

This sequence joins TRBV5-1 and TRBJ1-1; D is unresolved. CDR3 length: 11 amino acids. The V gene lost 6 bases and the J gene lost 5 bases, with 8 bases spanning the gap. Germline CDR1 SGHRS, CDR2 YFSETQ. The CDR3 DNA sequence: TGCGCCAGCACGACCGGGACTGAAGCTTTCTTT. It encodes CASTTGTEAFF.

The rearrangement joins TRBV5-1 to TRBJ2-1; 8 bases are shared with TRBD1. Germline CDR1 and CDR2: SGHRS and YFSETQ. V was pared by 7 bases and J by 6 bases, with 6 bases of the junction left unmatched. There are 13 residues in the CDR3. CDR3 coding DNA: TGCGCCAGCTCCGGACAGGGTGTCAATGAGCAGTTCTTC. It codes for CASSGQGVNEQFF.

V is TRBV27 and J is TRBJ1-2, with D maybe TRBD1 (5 bases). Deletions cut 5 bases from V and 4 bases from J, with 17 bases between. The V gene's germline CDR1 is MNHEY and CDR2 SMNVEV (reference sequence). The CDR3 totals 15 residues. The CDR3, as DNA: TGTGCCAGCAGTCCCCGGGAAGGGGATGCCTATGGCTACACCTTC. Translated, it gives CASSPREGDAYGYTF.

This chain connects TRBV11-3 to TRBJ2-6; the D gene is possibly TRBD1 (5 bases). Germline V gene data show CDR1 as SGHNT and CDR2 as YENEEA. The CDR3 runs 16 residues. The V end lost 5 bases, the J end lost 0 bases, and 11 bases lay between the germline ends. This CDR3 is CASSLTVFSGANVLTF. The CDR3 nucleotides read TGTGCCAGCAGCCTGACAGTTTTCTCTGGGGCCAACGTCCTGACTTTC.

This clone was seen a few times. Other nucleotide sequences in the sample specify the same CDR3. J is TRBJ1-1 and V is TRBV19, with D hard to call. The V end lost 6 bases, the J end lost 3 bases, and 11 bases lay between the germline ends. This CDR3 has 13 amino acids. Looked up from germline, CDR1 is LNHDA and CDR2 is SQIVND (reference sequence). The CDR3 nucleotides read TGTGCCAGTAGGAGGACGGATTACACTGAAGCTTTCTTT. This gives the protein CASRRTDYTEAFF. Full variable domain (missing parts from reference TRBV19 and TRBJ1-1): DGGITQSPKYLFRKEGQNVTLSCEQNLNHDAMYWYRQDPGQGLRLIYYSQIVNDFQKGDIAEGYSVSREKKESFPLTVTSAQKNPTAFYLCASRRTDYTEAFFGQGTRLTVV.

This chain links TRBV9 with TRBJ2-7; the match to TRBD2 covers 10 bases. With V trimmed by 4 bases and J by 2 bases, 6 bases remained unmatched. In germline, CDR1 is SGDLS, CDR2 YYNGEE. The CDR3 loop spans 15 amino acids. The CDR3 is CASSPLAGGTYEQYF. As DNA, the CDR3 is TGTGCCAGCAGCCCATTAGCGGGGGGAACCTACGAGCAGTACTTC.

The chain joins TRBV18 to TRBJ2-3; D unresolved. Per the germline V gene, CDR1 is KGHSH and CDR2 is LQKENI. V was clipped by 2 bases and J by 4 bases, with 13 bases between them. CDR3 length: 15 amino acids. CDR3 DNA sequence: TGTGCCAGCTCACCAACGTATGAGCAAGCAGATACGCAGTATTTT. It encodes CASSPTYEQADTQYF. Full variable domain (remainder filled in from reference TRBV18 and TRBJ2-3): NAGVMQNPRHLVRRRGQEARLRCSPMKGHSHVYWYRQLPEEGLKFMVYLQKENIIDESGMPKERFSAEFPKEGPSILRIQQVVRGDSAAYFCASSPTYEQADTQYFGPGTRLTVL.

The chain links TRBV4-2 to TRBJ2-7, with a weak D call TRBD2 (5 bases). The CDR3 loop spans 14 amino acids. Germline V CDR1 and CDR2: LGHNA, YNFKEQ. V lost 0 bases, J lost 2 bases, and 8 bases lay in between. CDR3 in DNA: TGTGCCAGCAGCCAAGAAGCGGACCCCTACGAGCAGTACTTC. This gives the protein CASSQEADPYEQYF.

This clone has only one observation. The rearrangement links TRBV19 to TRBJ2-7, with D perhaps matching TRBD1 (6 bases). V lost 4 bases and J lost 4, with 17 bases in between. Germline-derived CDR1 and CDR2 are LNHDA and SQIVND (reference sequence). There are 15 residues in the CDR3. The CDR3 loop is CASSRTGTTHYEQYF. The CDR3 DNA reads TGTGCCAGTAGTAGAACAGGGACGACCCATTACGAGCAGTACTTC.

In this sample, this clone turned up a few times. The gene calls are TRBV9 and TRBJ2-7; possible D gene TRBD1, 5 bases. This CDR3 is built from 15 residues. The V gene lost 2 bases and the J gene lost 7 bases, with 19 bases spanning the gap. The germline V gene has CDR1 SGDLS and CDR2 YYNGEE. CDR3 nucleotide sequence: TGTGCCAGCAGCGTCACCCCCGACAGTGACGGGGAGCAGTACTTC. It translates to CASSVTPDSDGEQYF.

V is TRBV7-2 and J is TRBJ1-6, with no clear D. V lost 0 bases, J lost 7 bases, and 10 bases lay in between. The CDR3 is 15 residues long. The germline V gene encodes CDR1 SGHTA and CDR2 FQGNSA. As DNA, the CDR3 is TGTGCCAGCAGCTTAGCGTTGCCGGAAAATTCACCCCTCCACTTT. It is translated as CASSLALPENSPLHF.

The chain uses TRBV4-2 and TRBJ2-5; no clear D gene. With 0 bases removed from V and 4 bases from J, the gap between germline ends came to 12 bases. CDR1 and CDR2 (germline): LGHNA, YNFKEQ. There are 15 residues in the CDR3. CDR3 amino acids: CASSQDGSTGETQYF. CDR3 sequence (DNA): TGTGCCAGCAGCCAAGACGGCTCAACGGGAGAGACCCAGTACTTC.

This sequence joins TRBV7-3 and TRBJ1-1, with TRBD1 identical over 7 bases. The CDR3 sequence is 15 residues long. CDR1 and CDR2 from the germline V gene are SGHTA and FQGTGA. Trimming cost V 5 bases and J 1 base; bases outside gene matches: 7. CDR3 nucleotides: TGTGCCAGCAGCCAACAGGGGTCGGGGAACACTGAAGCTTTCTTT. Residues: CASSQQGSGNTEAFF.